Included here is one TCR beta chain sequence, with context. This CDR3 has 14 residues. CDR1 SGHDT and CDR2 YYEEEE come from the germline V gene. Trimming took 2 bases from V and 5 from J, leaving 13 bases between them. Clones were sequenced by immunoSEQ multiplex PCR, and TCRdb holds only the in-frame ones, with some missing. The sample shows approximately 130,000 clones, approximately 94% of them seen only once. The sample originates from a study of OX40 agonist ivuxolimab in advanced cancers. This material consisted of CD4+ or CD8+ T cells sorted from blood, taken in a trial of the OX40 agonist ivuxolimab. The gene calls are TRBV5-6 and TRBJ1-2, with no clear D. The receptor's source is an adult with an advanced solid tumor such as melanoma, head and neck, liver or kidney cancer. The CDR3 spells CASSLVRGFYGYTF. The CDR3 nucleotides are TGTGCCAGCAGCTTAGTTCGCGGTTTTTATGGCTACACCTTC.